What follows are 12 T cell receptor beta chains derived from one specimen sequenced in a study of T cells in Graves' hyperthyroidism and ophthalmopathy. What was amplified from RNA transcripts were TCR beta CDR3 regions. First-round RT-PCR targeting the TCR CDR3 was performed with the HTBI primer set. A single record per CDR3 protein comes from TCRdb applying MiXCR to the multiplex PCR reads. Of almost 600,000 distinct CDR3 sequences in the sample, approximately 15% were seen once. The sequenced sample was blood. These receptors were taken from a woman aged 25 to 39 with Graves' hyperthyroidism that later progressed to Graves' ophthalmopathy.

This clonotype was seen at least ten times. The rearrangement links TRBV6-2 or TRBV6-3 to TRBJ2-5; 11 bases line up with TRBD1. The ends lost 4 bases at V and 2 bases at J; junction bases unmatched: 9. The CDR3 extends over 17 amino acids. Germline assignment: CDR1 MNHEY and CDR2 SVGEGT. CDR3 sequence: CASSLGWTGGVQETQYF. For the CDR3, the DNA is TGTGCCAGCAGTTTGGGATGGACAGGGGGCGTTCAAGAGACCCAGTACTTC.

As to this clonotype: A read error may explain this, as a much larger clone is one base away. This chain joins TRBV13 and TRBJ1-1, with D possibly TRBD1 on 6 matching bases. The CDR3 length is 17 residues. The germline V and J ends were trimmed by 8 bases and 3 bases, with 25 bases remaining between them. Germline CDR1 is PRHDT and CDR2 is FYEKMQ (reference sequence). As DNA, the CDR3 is TGTGCCAGCGGCACCCGGGGGGGCGAGCAACTGGACACTGAAGCTTTCTTT. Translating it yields CASGTRGGEQLDTEAFF.

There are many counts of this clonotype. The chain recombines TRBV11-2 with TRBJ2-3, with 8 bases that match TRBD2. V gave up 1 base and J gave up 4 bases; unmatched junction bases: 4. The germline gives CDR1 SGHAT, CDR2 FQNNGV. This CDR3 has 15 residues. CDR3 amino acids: CASSLVTAGADTQYF. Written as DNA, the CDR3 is TGTGCCAGCAGCTTAGTGACAGCGGGGGCAGATACGCAGTATTTT.

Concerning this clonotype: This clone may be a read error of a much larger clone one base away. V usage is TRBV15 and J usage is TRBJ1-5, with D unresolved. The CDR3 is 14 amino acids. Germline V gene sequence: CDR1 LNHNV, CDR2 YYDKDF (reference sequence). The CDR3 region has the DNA TGTGCCACCAGCAGAGCGGACCCCAATCAGCACCAGCATTTT. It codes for CATSRADPNQHQHF.

This CDR3 is CASSAGTSSTDTQYF. The CDR3 nucleotides are TGTGCCAGCAGCGCCGGGACTAGCAGCACAGATACGCAGTATTTT. The chain joins TRBV7-9 to TRBJ2-3; 9 bases fit TRBD2. The CDR3 has 15 amino acids. The trim removed 5 bases at V and 0 bases at J, leaving 3 bases unmatched. Germline V CDR1 and CDR2: SEHNR, FQNEAQ (reference sequence).

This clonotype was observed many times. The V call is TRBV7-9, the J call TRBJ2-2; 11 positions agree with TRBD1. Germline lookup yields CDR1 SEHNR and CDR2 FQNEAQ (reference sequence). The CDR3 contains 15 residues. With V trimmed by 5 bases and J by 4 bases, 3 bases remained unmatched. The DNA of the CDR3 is TGTGCCAGCAGCCCCGGGACAGGGGGCACCGGGGAGCTGTTTTTT. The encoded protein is CASSPGTGGTGELFF.

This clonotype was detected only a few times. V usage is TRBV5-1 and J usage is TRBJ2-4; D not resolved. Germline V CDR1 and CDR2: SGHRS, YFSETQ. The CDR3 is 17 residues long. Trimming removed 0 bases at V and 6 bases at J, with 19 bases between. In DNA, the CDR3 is TGCGCCAGCAGCTTGGTCTTCAAAATCCCCGTAGGAAACATTCAGTACTTC. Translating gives CASSLVFKIPVGNIQYF. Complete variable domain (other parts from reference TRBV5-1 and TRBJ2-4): KAGVTQTPRYLIKTRGQQVTLSCSPISGHRSVSWYQQTPGQGLQFLFEYFSETQRNKGNFPGRFSGRQFSNSRSEMNVSTLELGDSALYLCASSLVFKIPVGNIQYFGAGTRLSVL.

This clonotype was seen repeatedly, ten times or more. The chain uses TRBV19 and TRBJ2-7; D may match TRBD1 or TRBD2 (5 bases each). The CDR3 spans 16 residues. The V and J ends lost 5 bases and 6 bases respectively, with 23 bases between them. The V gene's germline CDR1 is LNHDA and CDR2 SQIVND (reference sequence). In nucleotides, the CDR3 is TGTGCCAGTAGTTCCCGGGCCGGGACCGCGATGACCGAGCAGTACTTC. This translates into CASSSRAGTAMTEQYF.

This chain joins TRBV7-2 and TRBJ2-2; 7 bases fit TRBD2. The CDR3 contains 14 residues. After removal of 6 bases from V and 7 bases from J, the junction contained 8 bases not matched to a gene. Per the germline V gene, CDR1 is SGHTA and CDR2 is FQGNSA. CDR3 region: CASREGLADGELFF. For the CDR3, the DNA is TGTGCCAGCAGAGAGGGGCTAGCGGACGGGGAGCTGTTTTTT.

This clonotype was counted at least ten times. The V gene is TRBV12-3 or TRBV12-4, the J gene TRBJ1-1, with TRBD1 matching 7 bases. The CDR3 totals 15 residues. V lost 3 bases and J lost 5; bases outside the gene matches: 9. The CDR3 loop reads CASSFPTGVRTEAFF. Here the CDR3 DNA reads TGTGCCAGCAGTTTCCCTACAGGGGTAAGGACTGAAGCTTTCTTT.

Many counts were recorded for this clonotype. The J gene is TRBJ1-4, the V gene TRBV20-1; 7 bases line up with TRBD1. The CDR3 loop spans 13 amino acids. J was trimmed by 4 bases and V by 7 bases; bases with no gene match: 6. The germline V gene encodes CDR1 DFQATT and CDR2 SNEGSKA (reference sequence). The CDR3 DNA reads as TGCAGTGTCACGGACAGGATTAATGAAAAACTGTTTTTT. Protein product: CSVTDRINEKLFF.

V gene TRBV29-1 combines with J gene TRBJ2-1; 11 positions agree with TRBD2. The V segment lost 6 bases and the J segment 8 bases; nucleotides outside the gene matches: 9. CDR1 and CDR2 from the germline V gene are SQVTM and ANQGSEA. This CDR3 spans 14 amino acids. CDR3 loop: CSVGGSGRAYEQFF. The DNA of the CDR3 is TGCAGCGTGGGTGGTAGCGGGAGGGCCTATGAGCAGTTCTTC.